These 9 T cell receptor beta chains originate from one sample sequenced in a study of shared clonotypes between healthy human individuals. Here immunoSEQ multiplex PCR was the method, and the copy in TCRdb shows in-frame clones only, minus some. Of over 400,000 clones detected, about 96% appear once; the ten largest clones hold 0.064%. Sequenced: naive CD4+ T cells sorted from blood. The subset: CD45RA+ positively selected. The receptors were sampled from a woman in her twenties or thirties in good health.

The chain has TRBV27 and TRBJ2-2; 7 nucleotides align to TRBD2. The CDR3 is 17 residues long. With V trimmed by 5 bases and J by 1 base, 10 bases remained unmatched. Looked up from germline, CDR1 is MNHEY and CDR2 is SMNVEV (reference sequence). This CDR3 is CASSPFISGRNTGELFF. CDR3 DNA sequence: TGTGCCAGCAGTCCATTTATTAGCGGGCGGAACACCGGGGAGCTGTTTTTT.

This chain joins TRBV9 and TRBJ2-1; a weak D match, TRBD2 (6 bases). This CDR3 has 13 amino acids. Germline V gene sequence: CDR1 SGDLS, CDR2 YYNGEE. V lost 1 base and J lost 6, with 8 bases in between. CDR3 sequence: CASSVLATNEQFF. The CDR3 nucleotides are TGTGCCAGCAGCGTACTAGCGACCAATGAGCAGTTCTTC.

The J gene is TRBJ1-1, the V gene TRBV6-1; D is ambiguous. The CDR3 has 13 residues. V was trimmed by 7 bases and J by 1 base, leaving 10 bases between them. Germline V lookup: CDR1 MNHNS, CDR2 SASEGT. The CDR3 protein is CASNILRNTEAFF. CDR3 in DNA: TGTGCCAGCAATATACTTCGGAACACTGAAGCTTTCTTT.

DNA of the CDR3: TGTGCCAGTAGTATAGGGCGATGGACAGGACCTAATGAAAAACTGTTTTTT. Its translation: CASSIGRWTGPNEKLFF. V is TRBV19 and J is TRBJ1-4; TRBD1 matches 7 bases. The ends lost 1 base at V and 3 bases at J; junction bases unmatched: 8. The CDR3 spans 17 residues. CDR1 LNHDA and CDR2 SQIVND come from the germline V gene (reference sequence).

This chain links TRBV2 with TRBJ1-1, with no clear D. The CDR3 has 14 residues. Germline values: CDR1 SNHLY, CDR2 FYNNEI. V lost 7 bases to trimming and J lost 1 base, with 13 bases between them. The CDR3 here is CASKGNKENTEAFF. Written as DNA, the CDR3 is TGTGCCAGCAAGGGCAACAAAGAGAACACTGAAGCTTTCTTT.

The chain carries TRBV5-4 and TRBJ2-1; TRBD1 is a possible D gene (7 bases). Looked up from germline, CDR1 is SGHNT and CDR2 is YYREEE (reference sequence). CDR3 length equals 15 residues. V lost 4 bases and J 4 bases, leaving 15 bases between the germline ends. The CDR3 nucleotides read TGTGCCAGCAGCGCGTCGGAGGGGGCGTACAATGAGCAGTTCTTC. It yields the protein CASSASEGAYNEQFF.

This rearrangement joins TRBV19 to TRBJ2-7; 7 bases match TRBD1. Trimming at V came to 4 bases and at J to 3 bases, leaving 6 bases not matched to a gene. This CDR3 region has 14 residues. CDR1 and CDR2 from the germline V gene are LNHDA and SQIVND (reference sequence). The CDR3 DNA sequence: TGTGCCAGTAGTACGTGGACAGGCCACTACGAGCAGTACTTC. Amino acid sequence: CASSTWTGHYEQYF. Together with reference TRBV19 and TRBJ2-7, the CDR3 gives the full variable domain: DGGITQSPKYLFRKEGQNVTLSCEQNLNHDAMYWYRQDPGQGLRLIYYSQIVNDFQKGDIAEGYSVSREKKESFPLTVTSAQKNPTAFYLCASSTWTGHYEQYFGPGTRLTVT.

The V and J genes are TRBV6-5 and TRBJ1-3; D unresolved. V lost 0 bases to trimming and J lost 1 base, with 7 bases between them. The CDR3 length is 15 residues. Germline-derived CDR1 and CDR2 are MNHEY and SVGAGI. In DNA, the CDR3 is TGTGCCAGCAGTTACTCGTCAAATTCTGGAAACACCATATATTTT. Translation: CASSYSSNSGNTIYF.

This clone showed up just a few times. The chain combines TRBV4-1 with TRBJ1-3, with 8 bases matching TRBD1. Germline V gene lookup returns CDR1 MGHRA and CDR2 YSYEKL. V trimming: 1 base; J trimming: 4 bases; junction bases outside the gene matches: 6. The CDR3 has 16 residues. CDR3 region: CASSQAQTGAGNTIYF. CDR3 sequence (DNA): TGCGCCAGCAGCCAAGCCCAGACAGGGGCAGGAAACACCATATATTTT.